The rows below give T cell receptor beta chains drawn from one sample of a study of T cell repertoires in cytomegalovirus infection. TCRdb recomputed calls from the reads with MiXCR, one row per CDR3 protein. The repertoire holds around 280,000 distinct CDR3 sequences, with 8% to 10% as singletons. Material: PBMCs. These receptors all come from a human donor in good health (CMV status not recorded). Some clones in this sample may be carry-over from other donors' samples. Each CDR3 is given with its conserved first and last residue. The order of the fields is J gene, D gene, clone size, V gene, CDR3 protein, CDR3 DNA. The D gene is left open where the match is weak. Some rows mark clone size as missing; the rest say once, few, many or name a class of expanded clone.

TRBJ1-5 | . | many | TRBV7-2 | CASSPQAYQPQHF | TGTGCCAGCAGCCCACAGGCGTATCAGCCCCAGCATTTT
TRBJ1-3 | . | few | TRBV15 | CATSRDQDRDYSGNTIYF | TGTGCCACCAGCAGAGATCAGGACAGAGATTACTCTGGAAACACCATATATTTT
TRBJ2-5 | . | few | TRBV29-1 | CSCGVDLQETQYF | TGCAGCTGCGGGGTAGACCTCCAAGAGACCCAGTACTTC
TRBJ1-1 | . | many | TRBV7-2 | CASSVGGGHTEAFF | TGTGCCAGCAGTGTAGGAGGGGGGCACACTGAAGCTTTCTTT
TRBJ2-1 | TRBD1 | many | TRBV7-2 | CASSLDRGEYNEQFF | TGTGCCAGCAGCTTAGACAGGGGGGAGTACAATGAGCAGTTCTTC
TRBJ1-2 | . | few | TRBV29-1 | CSADQGSYGYTF | TGCAGCGCAGACCAGGGGTCCTATGGCTACACCTTC
TRBJ2-5 | TRBD1 | many | TRBV6-2/TRBV6-3 | CASSSGTATSLGQETQYF | TGTGCCAGCAGTTCCGGGACAGCGACTTCCTTGGGCCAAGAGACCCAGTACTTC
TRBJ2-3 | TRBD1 | few | TRBV15 | CATSRDEGTGGTDTQYF | TGTGCCACCAGCAGAGATGAGGGGACAGGAGGCACAGATACGCAGTATTTT
TRBJ1-2 | TRBD1 | many | TRBV3-1 | CASSPTGQGSGYTF | TGTGCCAGCAGCCCCACAGGACAGGGGTCTGGCTACACCTTC
TRBJ1-6 | . | . | TRBV5-6 | CASSRRDSRNSPLHF | TGTGCCAGCAGCAGACGCGACAGCCGGAATTCACCCCTCCACTTT
TRBJ1-5 | . | many | TRBV7-2 | CASSQTTSWNQPQHF | TGTGCCAGCAGCCAAACCACGAGCTGGAATCAGCCCCAGCATTTT
TRBJ2-1 | . | few | TRBV29-1 | CSVSKDSYNEQFF | TGCAGCGTTAGCAAGGACTCCTACAATGAGCAGTTCTTC
TRBJ1-2 | . | many | TRBV6-1 | CASSVATNYGYTF | TGTGCCAGCAGTGTTGCGACTAACTATGGCTACACCTTC
TRBJ2-2 | . | many | TRBV7-2 | CASSLVGGLNTGELFF | TGTGCCAGCAGCTTAGTTGGGGGCCTGAACACCGGGGAGCTGTTTTTT
TRBJ1-1 | . | many | TRBV7-8 | CASSPGAAEAFF | TGTGCCAGCAGCCCAGGGGCTGCTGAAGCTTTCTTT
TRBJ2-1 | TRBD1 | few | TRBV29-1 | CSVEQGAGEQFF | TGCAGCGTTGAACAGGGGGCAGGTGAGCAGTTCTTC
TRBJ2-2 | TRBD2 | many | TRBV28 | CASNWEASGGANTGELFF | TGTGCCAGCAACTGGGAGGCTAGCGGGGGAGCGAACACCGGGGAGCTGTTTTTT
TRBJ2-2 | TRBD1 | . | TRBV4-2 | CASSQVGRTGGNSGELFF | TGTGCCAGCAGCCAAGTGGGGCGCACAGGGGGCAACAGCGGGGAGCTGTTTTTT
TRBJ1-2 | . | many | TRBV28 | CASSVTPRAGTRGYTF | TGTGCCAGCAGTGTGACCCCGCGGGCAGGGACGAGAGGCTACACCTTC
TRBJ2-3 | . | many | TRBV7-9 | CASTLLAGTSSTDTQYF | TGTGCCAGCACCTTACTGGCGGGGACCTCTAGCACAGATACGCAGTATTTT
TRBJ1-3 | . | many | TRBV6-2/TRBV6-3 | CASRGTADSGNTIYF | TGTGCCAGCAGAGGAACCGCGGACTCTGGAAACACCATATATTTT
TRBJ2-7 | . | . | TRBV7-2 | CASSLGGGTASYEQYF | TGTGCCAGCAGCTTAGGCGGCGGGACAGCTTCCTACGAGCAGTACTTC
TRBJ1-1 | TRBD1 | many | TRBV5-1 | CASSLWAGGTEAFF | TGCGCCAGCAGCTTGTGGGCAGGGGGTACTGAAGCTTTCTTT
TRBJ2-7 | . | few | TRBV20-1 | CSARDRVAYEQYF | TGCAGTGCTAGAGACAGGGTGGCCTACGAGCAGTACTTC
TRBJ2-1 | TRBD2 | many | TRBV6-2/TRBV6-3 | CASKHSKGLAGGPDFNEQFF | TGTGCCAGCAAACACTCGAAGGGACTAGCGGGGGGGCCGGATTTCAATGAGCAGTTCTTC
TRBJ1-1 | TRBD1 | many | TRBV14 | CASSWTGGTEAFF | TGTGCCAGCAGTTGGACAGGGGGTACTGAAGCTTTCTTT
TRBJ1-6 | . | many | TRBV2 | CASIQAWRYSPLHF | TGTGCCAGCATTCAGGCCTGGCGATATTCACCCCTCCACTTT
TRBJ1-1 | . | many | TRBV24-1 | CATTVVGVNTEAFF | TGTGCCACCACCGTAGTTGGGGTAAACACTGAAGCTTTCTTT
TRBJ1-1 | TRBD1 | many | TRBV7-2 | CASSKATGGTNTEAFF | TGTGCCAGCAGTAAGGCGACAGGGGGGACGAACACTGAAGCTTTCTTT
TRBJ1-1 | . | many | TRBV7-2 | CASSSIDSTEAFF | TGTGCCAGCAGCTCCATCGACAGCACTGAAGCTTTCTTT
TRBJ2-2 | . | . | TRBV19 | CASSWMDTGELFF | TGTGCCAGTAGTTGGATGGACACCGGGGAGCTGTTTTTT
TRBJ1-2 | . | many | TRBV6-2/TRBV6-3 | CASSLSTNYGYTF | TGTGCCAGCAGTCTGTCGACTAACTATGGCTACACCTTC
TRBJ1-1 | TRBD1 | . | TRBV14 | CASSHRTGLLNTEAFF | TGTGCCAGCAGCCATAGGACAGGCCTTTTGAACACTGAAGCTTTCTTT
TRBJ2-2 | . | many | TRBV7-2 | CASSMAAGELFF | TGTGCCAGCAGCATGGCGGCCGGGGAGCTGTTTTTT
TRBJ2-2 | TRBD1 | many | TRBV15 | CATSSFVTGSDGELFF | TGTGCCACCAGCAGCTTTGTGACAGGGTCTGACGGGGAGCTGTTTTTT
TRBJ1-6 | TRBD1 | many | TRBV7-2 | CASSPVQGGKPPLHF | TGTGCCAGCAGCCCGGTTCAGGGGGGAAAGCCACCCCTCCACTTT
TRBJ2-1 | . | many | TRBV20-1 | CSARKGLYNEQFF | TGCAGTGCTAGAAAGGGACTTTACAATGAGCAGTTCTTC
TRBJ1-1 | . | many | TRBV28 | CASSSRTLTGNTEAFF | TGTGCCAGCAGTTCCCGAACCTTGACAGGAAACACTGAAGCTTTCTTT
TRBJ2-1 | TRBD1 | few | TRBV7-9 | CASSFSTGATNEQFF | TGTGCCAGCAGCTTCTCGACAGGGGCGACGAATGAGCAGTTCTTC
TRBJ2-5 | TRBD1 | . | TRBV6-5 | CASSFRDRAGETQYF | TGTGCCAGCAGCTTCCGGGACAGGGCGGGGGAGACCCAGTACTTC